Below are 6 T cell receptor beta chains sequenced from a single sample in a study of T cells in localized non-small cell lung cancer. TCRdb's copy holds only in-frame clones and misses some; the assay was immunoSEQ multiplex PCR. The profile shows roughly 40,000 clones, under 90% of them singletons. The sample consisted of peripheral blood mononuclear cells, taken before any cancer treatment. These receptors all stem from a male donor aged 60 or over with stage II lung adenocarcinoma.

This clone was detected only a few times. This chain links TRBV28 with TRBJ1-5, with 8 bases lining up with TRBD1. Germline V lookup: CDR1 MDHEN, CDR2 SYDVKM. Trimming removed 7 bases from V and 2 bases from J; junction bases left unmatched: 1. The CDR3 sequence is 13 residues long. CDR3 sequence (DNA): TGTGCCAGCACACAGGGGGGCAATCAGCCCCAGCATTTT. Translating gives CASTQGGNQPQHF.

J is TRBJ1-1 and V is TRBV28; a possible D gene is TRBD1 (6 bases). The CDR3 length is 15 residues. The V end was cut by 6 bases, the J end by 4 bases, with 18 bases between. The germline CDR1 and CDR2 sequences are MDHEN and SYDVKM. Written as DNA, the CDR3 is TGTGCCAGCAGGATCCCCCAGGGGAAGAGCACTGAAGCTTTCTTT. It codes for CASRIPQGKSTEAFF.

V is TRBV30 and J is TRBJ1-2; tentative D call: TRBD1 (5 bases). Germline V gene sequence: CDR1 GTSNPN, CDR2 SVGIG (reference sequence). V was cut by 6 bases and J by 4 bases, with 15 bases left in between. This CDR3 comprises 13 residues. The DNA of the CDR3 is TGTGCCTGTTCGCTGGGACGGGGCTATGGCTACACCTTC. Its protein is CACSLGRGYGYTF.

As concerns this clone: This same CDR3 is encoded by further DNA sequences in the sample. This rearrangement joins TRBV28 to TRBJ2-3; no clear D. The CDR3 spans 12 residues. V was pared by 4 bases and J by 6 bases, with 8 bases between. In germline, CDR1 is MDHEN, CDR2 SYDVKM. CDR3 bases: TGTGCCAGCAGTTCCCTGGGGGATACGCAGTATTTT. The encoded protein is CASSSLGDTQYF.

The chain couples TRBV15 to TRBJ2-6, with D perhaps matching TRBD1 or TRBD2 (5 bases each). Trimming shortened V by 4 bases and J by 0 bases, and 7 bases separated the two germline ends. The CDR3 covers 15 residues. Looked up from germline, CDR1 is LNHNV and CDR2 is YYDKDF (reference sequence). The CDR3: CATSNGASGANVLTF. The CDR3 bases are TGTGCCACCAGCAACGGGGCCTCTGGGGCCAACGTCCTGACTTTC.

This rearrangement joins TRBV7-8 to TRBJ1-1; weak D call: TRBD1 (6 bases). V was cut by 0 bases and J by 2 bases, with 10 bases left in between. CDR1 is SGHVS, CDR2 FQNEAQ, per germline. The CDR3 extends over 15 amino acids. The CDR3 nucleotides are TGTGCCAGCAGCTTAGCAGGGGGTAGTAACACTGAAGCTTTCTTT. This codes for CASSLAGGSNTEAFF.